This T cell receptor (beta chain) was identified during a study of blood T cell repertoires in COVID-19. Sequencing was performed with immunoSEQ multiplex PCR; in TCRdb, only in-frame clones are kept and a portion is missing. Of 250,000 or so clones listed, 85% to 90% are singletons. This TCR derives from a woman younger than 45 with acute COVID-19. The sample consisted of PBMCs or T cells enriched from blood (not recorded which).

As DNA, the CDR3 is TGTGCCAGCAGCTTAGCTTACATGCAGGGGACCGATGAGCAGTTCTTC. It translates to CASSLAYMQGTDEQFF. The rearrangement uses TRBV7-2 and TRBJ2-1; tentative D call: TRBD1 (6 bases). The CDR3 totals 16 residues. Between the trimmed V and J ends, which lost 0 bases and 8 bases, there was a span of 17 bases. Germline V CDR1 and CDR2: SGHTA, FQGNSA.